Listed here are 30 T cell receptor beta chains from one sample, sequenced in a study of sequential checkpoint blockade in melanoma. Treatment of the sample: randomized to nivolumab then ipilimumab (arm A) or the reverse (arm B). Method: immunoSEQ multiplex PCR; TCRdb's copy keeps in-frame clones and lacks some. The sample holds about 28,000 clones, 70% to 90% seen once. Specimen: CD8+ T cells sorted from blood (inferred from file names), collected from a patient given nivolumab and ipilimumab in sequence. Receptors originate from a human donor with melanoma.

This clone was observed a single time. V usage is TRBV27 and J usage is TRBJ2-1; 8 bases align to TRBD2. The length of the CDR3 is 15 residues. After removal of 0 bases from V and 6 bases from J, the junction contained 4 bases not matched to a gene. Germline values: CDR1 MNHEY, CDR2 SMNVEV (reference sequence). CDR3 sequence reads: CASSLSTGLANEQFF. The CDR3 nucleotides read TGTGCCAGCAGTTTATCCACCGGACTAGCCAATGAGCAGTTCTTC.

This rearrangement joins TRBV4-1 to TRBJ1-1, with a weak D call TRBD1 (5 bases). The V and J ends lost 1 base and 1 base respectively, with 10 bases between them. This CDR3 has 15 residues. Looked up from germline, CDR1 is MGHRA and CDR2 is YSYEKL. The CDR3 sequence is CASSQVPGQNTEAFF. In DNA, the CDR3 is TGCGCCAGCAGCCAAGTCCCAGGGCAGAACACTGAAGCTTTCTTT.

The V call is TRBV7-3, the J call TRBJ2-7; 7 bases align to TRBD1. After removal of 5 bases from V and 0 bases from J, the junction contained 4 bases not matched to a gene. Germline loops: CDR1 SGHTA, CDR2 FQGTGA. There are 14 residues in the CDR3. DNA for the CDR3: TGTGCCAGCAGCCCCGGGGACAGCTCCTACGAGCAGTACTTC. This encodes CASSPGDSSYEQYF.

This clone was seen a single time. This chain connects TRBV19 to TRBJ2-5; TRBD2 matches 10 bases. The V gene's germline CDR1 is LNHDA and CDR2 SQIVND (reference sequence). V lost 5 bases and J lost 1; bases outside the gene matches: 4. CDR3 length: 15 amino acids. As DNA, the CDR3 is TGTGCCAGTAGTGCTGCTAGCGGGAGCCAAGAGACCCAGTACTTC. This translates into CASSAASGSQETQYF. The complete variable domain, with remaining parts taken from reference TRBV19 and TRBJ2-5, reads DGGITQSPKYLFRKEGQNVTLSCEQNLNHDAMYWYRQDPGQGLRLIYYSQIVNDFQKGDIAEGYSVSREKKESFPLTVTSAQKNPTAFYLCASSAASGSQETQYFGPGTRLLVL.

The V call is TRBV5-1, the J call TRBJ1-1; 7 bases align to TRBD1. This CDR3 is 14 amino acids long. The trim removed 6 bases at V and 2 bases at J, leaving 7 bases unmatched. The germline gives CDR1 SGHRS, CDR2 YFSETQ. The CDR3 here is CASNRGDGNTEAFF. The CDR3 nucleotides are TGCGCCAGCAACAGGGGCGACGGAAACACTGAAGCTTTCTTT. Based on the CDR3 plus reference TRBV5-1 and TRBJ1-1, the full variable domain is KAGVTQTPRYLIKTRGQQVTLSCSPISGHRSVSWYQQTPGQGLQFLFEYFSETQRNKGNFPGRFSGRQFSNSRSEMNVSTLELGDSALYLCASNRGDGNTEAFFGQGTRLTVV.

The chain is built from TRBV5-4 and TRBJ2-1; D gene uncertain. The CDR3 is 15 amino acids. The V end lost 3 bases, the J end lost 5 bases, and 15 bases lay between the germline ends. CDR1 is SGHNT, CDR2 YYREEE, per germline (reference sequence). CDR3 bases: TGTGCCAGCAGCTACGGAGCTTCCGCGGACAATGAGCAGTTCTTC. It yields the protein CASSYGASADNEQFF.

The CDR3 DNA follows: TGTGCCAGTTGCCCGGGGGTGGTTAACCAAGAGACCCAGTACTTC. Protein product: CASCPGVVNQETQYF. The chain links TRBV7-2 to TRBJ2-5; perhaps TRBD2 as D (6 bases). The ends were cut back, 9 bases at V and 0 bases at J, with 17 bases in the middle. The CDR3 extends over 15 amino acids. The germline V gene has CDR1 SGHTA and CDR2 FQGNSA.

The rearrangement uses TRBV11-3 and TRBJ2-7, with a weak D call TRBD2 (6 bases). The CDR3 consists of 15 residues. V lost 4 bases and J lost 2, with 15 bases in between. Germline lookup yields CDR1 SGHNT and CDR2 YENEEA. The CDR3 loop reads CASSSVSGGTYEQYF. As DNA, the CDR3 is TGTGCCAGCAGCTCCGTCAGTGGGGGGACCTACGAGCAGTACTTC.

This chain uses TRBV13 with TRBJ2-1, with 10 positions matching TRBD2. The CDR3 contains 16 residues. J was trimmed by 2 bases and V by 7 bases; bases with no gene match: 8. The V gene's germline CDR1 is PRHDT and CDR2 FYEKMQ (reference sequence). The CDR3 region is CASTSGSEPTYNEQFF. The CDR3 nucleotides read TGTGCCAGCACTAGCGGGAGCGAACCTACCTACAATGAGCAGTTCTTC.

V and J are TRBV29-1 and TRBJ1-2; D gene unclear. Germline CDR1 is SQVTM and CDR2 is ANQGSEA. Trimming cost V 5 bases and J 4 bases, with 20 bases left between them. The CDR3 spans 15 residues. CDR3 loop: CSVTYWEGWGYGYTF. For the CDR3, the DNA is TGCAGCGTTACCTACTGGGAGGGTTGGGGCTATGGCTACACCTTC.

The chain employs TRBV21-1 and TRBJ2-7; the DNA was not compared with TRBD1, the D call given in the table. TRBV21-1 is a listed pseudogene. This CDR3 contains 16 residues. The CDR3 here is CASSKGVAGPYYEQYF. The CDR3 DNA sequence: TGTGCCAGCAGCAAAGGTGTGGCAGGGCCTTACTACGAGCAGTACTTC.

The chain combines TRBV9 with TRBJ2-7, with 8 bases fitting TRBD1. V gave up 3 bases and J gave up 1 base; unmatched junction bases: 9. This CDR3 region has 16 residues. Per the germline V gene, CDR1 is SGDLS and CDR2 is YYNGEE. CDR3 nucleotides: TGTGCCAGCAGCGATGTCCCAGGGGGCATGTCCTACGAGCAGTACTTC. This gives the protein CASSDVPGGMSYEQYF.

A single count supports this clone. This chain joins TRBV25-1 and TRBJ1-2, with 9 nucleotides matching TRBD1. CDR3 length: 14 residues. With 3 bases clipped from V and 8 bases from J, the junction kept 7 bases outside the gene matches. Germline V gives CDR1 MGHDK, CDR2 SYGVNS. The CDR3 bases are TGTGCCAGCAGTGATACAGGGGGCGCAGGCGGCTACACCTTC. It codes for CASSDTGGAGGYTF.

The chain employs TRBV9 and TRBJ2-1; a possible D gene is TRBD2 (5 bases). V gave up 0 bases and J gave up 0 bases, with 10 bases separating them. Germline V lookup: CDR1 SGDLS, CDR2 YYNGEE. This CDR3 comprises 16 residues. CDR3 bases: TGTGCCAGCAGCGTAGTGGGCGGAGGCTCCTACAATGAGCAGTTCTTC. This codes for CASSVVGGGSYNEQFF.

V is TRBV5-6 and J is TRBJ2-7, with 8 bases lining up with TRBD2. Germline V gives CDR1 SGHDT, CDR2 YYEEEE. The CDR3 covers 12 residues. Unmatched junction bases numbered 5, after V lost 6 bases and J lost 6 bases. The CDR3 region has the DNA TGTGCCAGCAACTACGGGGGGGGCGAGCAGTACTTC. Its translation is CASNYGGGEQYF.

The chain employs TRBV7-3 and TRBJ2-1, with 10 bases identical to TRBD2. The ends lost 5 bases at V and 5 bases at J; junction bases unmatched: 6. Germline CDR1 SGHTA, CDR2 FQGTGA. CDR3 length: 15 amino acids. CDR3 bases: TGTGCCAGCAGCCTTTATAGCGGGGGGCACAATGAGCAGTTCTTC. Protein product: CASSLYSGGHNEQFF. The full variable domain, with the rest looked up from reference TRBV7-3 and TRBJ2-1, is GAGVSQTPSNKVTEKGKYVELRCDPISGHTALYWYRQSLGQGPEFLIYFQGTGAADDSGLPNDRFFAVRPEGSVSTLKIQRTERGDSAVYLCASSLYSGGHNEQFFGPGTRLTVL.

The rearrangement uses TRBV7-9 and TRBJ2-5; 11 nucleotides match TRBD2. The CDR3 runs 18 residues. CDR1 is SEHNR, CDR2 FQNEAQ, per germline (reference sequence). V dropped 3 bases and J dropped 1; count of bases not matched to a gene: 10. The CDR3 here is CASSFLRSGLAAQETQYF. The CDR3 bases are TGTGCCAGCAGCTTTCTGAGATCGGGACTAGCGGCCCAAGAGACCCAGTACTTC.

The chain recombines TRBV7-6 with TRBJ2-2; 9 bases are shared with TRBD1. Looked up from germline, CDR1 is SGHVS and CDR2 is FNYEAQ. The V segment lost 5 bases and the J segment 1 base; nucleotides outside the gene matches: 8. CDR3 length: 17 residues. The CDR3 spells CASSPGSGQGNTGELFF. Here the CDR3 DNA reads TGTGCCAGCAGCCCTGGTTCGGGACAGGGGAACACCGGGGAGCTGTTTTTT.

The chain uses TRBV27 and TRBJ2-5; 10 nucleotides align to TRBD2. Germline values: CDR1 MNHEY, CDR2 SMNVEV (reference sequence). Trimming removed 7 bases from V and 0 bases from J; junction bases left unmatched: 8. The CDR3 extends over 16 amino acids. CDR3: CASKNSGRTYQETQYF. The CDR3 DNA is TGTGCCAGCAAAAATAGCGGGAGGACCTACCAAGAGACCCAGTACTTC.

This chain links TRBV7-6 with TRBJ2-7; a possible D gene is TRBD2 (6 bases). The V gene lost 3 bases and the J gene lost 1 base, with 13 bases spanning the gap. This CDR3 contains 15 residues. Germline-derived CDR1 and CDR2 are SGHVS and FNYEAQ. The CDR3 nucleotides are TGTGCCAGCAGCTTGAGCGGAGGGGATTCCTACGAGCAGTACTTC. Amino acids: CASSLSGGDSYEQYF.

The chain is built from TRBV7-3 and TRBJ1-1; no clear D gene. Germline-derived CDR1 and CDR2 are SGHTA and FQGTGA. CDR3 length: 14 residues. With 2 bases removed from V and 5 bases from J, the gap between germline ends came to 12 bases. CDR3 in amino acids: CASSLGAGRTEAFF. The CDR3 nucleotides read TGTGCCAGCAGCTTAGGCGCAGGCAGAACTGAAGCTTTCTTT.

This clone was detected once. The chain recombines TRBV5-6 with TRBJ2-3; a possible D gene is TRBD1 (5 bases). The ends were cut back, 4 bases at V and 5 bases at J, with 14 bases in the middle. The CDR3 totals 14 residues. Germline CDR1 is SGHDT and CDR2 is YYEEEE. Written as DNA, the CDR3 is TGTGCCAGCAGCCTGGCAGGGATGGGAGATACGCAGTATTTT. Protein: CASSLAGMGDTQYF.

V is TRBV5-1 and J is TRBJ2-7; D perhaps matches TRBD1 (5 bases). CDR1 is SGHRS and CDR2 is YFSETQ in the germline V gene. Trimming took off 2 bases at V and 3 bases at J, with 6 bases between the two ends. This CDR3 has 12 residues. The CDR3 here is CASSFDSYEQYF. The CDR3 DNA is TGCGCCAGCAGCTTCGACAGCTACGAGCAGTACTTC.

This chain links TRBV5-6 with TRBJ2-6; 9 nucleotides line up with TRBD1. CDR1 and CDR2 (germline): SGHDT, YYEEEE. Trimming removed 0 bases from V and 1 base from J; junction bases left unmatched: 5. This CDR3 is 18 amino acids long. CDR3 in amino acids: CASSLAGTGRSGANVLTF. CDR3 DNA: TGTGCCAGCAGCTTGGCTGGGACAGGGAGATCTGGGGCCAACGTCCTGACTTTC. The complete variable domain, with remaining parts taken from reference TRBV5-6 and TRBJ2-6, reads DAGVTQSPTHLIKTRGQQVTLRCSPKSGHDTVSWYQQALGQGPQFIFQYYEEEERQRGNFPDRFSGHQFPNYSSELNVNALLLGDSALYLCASSLAGTGRSGANVLTFGAGSRLTVL.

The gene calls are TRBV7-2 and TRBJ1-2, with TRBD1 matching over 9 bases. This CDR3 has 15 amino acids. CDR1 is SGHTA, CDR2 FQGNSA, per germline. V lost 9 bases to trimming and J lost 3 bases; unmatched junction nucleotides: 11. The CDR3 bases are TGTGCCAGTGGGGGTTGGGGACAGGGATACTATGGCTACACCTTC. Protein product: CASGGWGQGYYGYTF.

V and J are TRBV21-1 and TRBJ1-2; the DNA was not used to check the table's D call, TRBD1. TRBV21-1 is classified as a pseudogene. This CDR3 has 16 residues. The CDR3 DNA reads as TGTGCCAGCAGCAACAACGTCGCACCAGGGTACTATGGCTACACCTTC. Its translation: CASSNNVAPGYYGYTF.

The V call is TRBV6-1, the J call TRBJ1-5, with 7 bases that match TRBD1. The CDR3 has 13 amino acids. Losses at the gene ends were 5 bases for V and 6 bases for J; bases not matched to a gene: 4. The V gene's germline CDR1 is MNHNS and CDR2 SASEGT. DNA of the CDR3: TGTGCCAGCAGTCAGGGGGAGGCTCAGCCCCAGCATTTT. This codes for CASSQGEAQPQHF.

This sequence joins TRBV27 and TRBJ2-3; 7 bases are shared with TRBD2. The CDR3 is made up of 15 amino acids. After removal of 5 bases from V and 0 bases from J, the junction contained 5 bases not matched to a gene. CDR1 MNHEY and CDR2 SMNVEV come from the germline V gene (reference sequence). The CDR3 DNA reads as TGTGCCAGCAGTCCCGGGGACTACAGCACAGATACGCAGTATTTT. Amino acids: CASSPGDYSTDTQYF.

The chain links TRBV5-1 to TRBJ1-6; TRBD1 aligns across 8 bases. Germline CDR1 SGHRS, CDR2 YFSETQ. CDR3 length: 15 residues. V gave up 0 bases and J gave up 7 bases; unmatched junction bases: 3. The CDR3 sequence: CASSLATGVNSPLHF. The CDR3, as DNA: TGCGCCAGCAGCTTGGCGACAGGGGTAAATTCACCCCTCCACTTT.

This chain uses TRBV7-8 with TRBJ1-5; the D is unclear. V was pared by 8 bases and J by 3 bases, with 8 bases between. Germline CDR1 SGHVS, CDR2 FQNEAQ. This CDR3 is built from 12 residues. The CDR3 here is CASGGYNQPQHF. In DNA, the CDR3 is TGTGCCAGCGGAGGGTACAATCAGCCCCAGCATTTT.